The 17 T cell receptor beta chains below were found in one sample sequenced in a study of CD8+ T cells in alopecia areata. RNA, once extracted, was reverse transcribed into cDNA for use as the sequencing template. Profiled with immunoSEQ multiplex PCR; TCRdb holds only in-frame clones, not every one. Singletons are absent from the sample, which has 90,000 to 130,000 clones. Sequencing input: lesional skin. These receptor sequences come from a C3H/HeJ mouse with alopecia areata. The MHC haplotype recorded for the strain is H2-k.

A note on this clone: Each gene name is a mouse one. The read ends 4 residues early relative to the CDR3; the germline J gene fills the gap. V usage is TRBV1 and J usage is TRBJ2-3; tentative D call: TRBD1 (5 bases). This CDR3 comprises 15 residues. Trimming removed 1 base at V and 1 base at J, with 9 bases between. Germline V lookup: CDR1 NSQYPW, CDR2 LRSPGD (reference sequence). The CDR3 bases that were read are TGCACCTGCAGTGCAGTGGGCAGGGGTGCAGAA. Protein product: CTCSAVGRGAE. In full, the CDR3 reads CTCSAVGRGAETLYF.

Note on this clone: Mouse names are used for the genes. The CDR3 end lies 4 residues beyond the end of the read and is filled in from the germline J gene. This same CDR3 is encoded by further DNA sequences in the sample. The chain couples TRBV19 to TRBJ1-1; D perhaps matches TRBD1 (5 bases). Germline CDR1 is FNHDT and CDR2 is SITEND (reference sequence). There are 14 residues in the CDR3. This chain's CDR3 is CASSIRQGGTEVFF. The part of the CDR3 DNA that was read is TGTGCCAGCAGTATAAGGCAGGGTGGGACA. Together with reference TRBV19 and TRBJ1-1, the CDR3 gives the full variable domain: GGIITQTPKFLIGQEGQKLTLKCQQNFNHDTMYWYRQDSGKGLRLIYYSITENDLQKGDLSEGYDASREKKSSFSLTVTSAQKNEMAVFLCASSIRQGGTEVFFGKGTRLTVV.

Concerning this clone: The germline and genes are mouse ones. Read coverage stops 4 residues before the CDR3 terminus; the germline J gene supplies the remainder. The chain is built from TRBV13-1 and TRBJ2-7; the D gene is possibly TRBD2 (5 bases). CDR3 length: 13 amino acids. The germline gives CDR1 NSHNY, CDR2 SYGAGN. V lost 1 base, J lost 1 base, and 6 bases lay in between. CDR3 loop: CASSDRTSYEQYF. The part of the CDR3 DNA that was read is TGTGCCAGCAGTGATAGGACTTCCTAT.

This clone was observed a handful of times. Gene labels here are mouse ones. The CDR3 bases that were read are TGTGCCAGCAGTGGGACAGGGGGCATGGAC. Translated: CASSGTGGMD. The entire CDR3 sequence reads CASSGTGGMDTQYF. The chain has TRBV13-3 and TRBJ2-5, with 11 bases lining up with TRBD1. The sequence runs out 4 residues before the end of the CDR3; the remainder is reconstructed from the germline J gene. Germline V gene lookup returns CDR1 NNHDY and CDR2 SYVADS. The CDR3 totals 14 residues.

About this clone: Gene and germline names: mouse. The read gets to within 4 residues of the CDR3 end, and the germline J gene fills in the rest. The chain couples TRBV1 to TRBJ2-2, with D perhaps TRBD1 (6 bases). The V gene's germline CDR1 is NSQYPW and CDR2 LRSPGD (reference sequence). With 0 bases removed from V and 2 bases from J, the gap between germline ends came to 10 bases. This CDR3 has 16 residues. The sequenced part of the CDR3 DNA is TGCACCTGCAGTGCAGAAGGGAGGGGGAACACCGGG. This gives the protein CTCSAEGRGNTG. The full-length CDR3 reads as CTCSAEGRGNTGQLYF.

With respect to this clone: The listed genes are named as in mouse. Coverage ceases 4 residues before the CDR3 finishes, and the germline J gene fills in the end. The J gene is TRBJ2-7, the V gene TRBV19, with 10 bases lining up with TRBD2. Germline V CDR1 and CDR2: FNHDT, SITEND (reference sequence). CDR3 length: 14 residues. Trimming cost V 5 bases and J 3 bases; bases outside gene matches: 5. The CDR3 here is CASRPGLGLYEQYF. The sequenced part of the CDR3 DNA is TGTGCCAGCAGGCCGGGACTGGGGCTCTAT.

This clone was counted only a few times. Genes here carry mouse names. The sequenced fragment ends 4 residues before the CDR3 boundary, so the rest is inferred from the germline J gene. The genes are TRBV13-1 and TRBJ2-1; TRBD1 matches at 7 bases. The ends lost 0 bases at V and 2 bases at J; junction bases unmatched: 5. Per germline, CDR1 NSHNY and CDR2 SYGAGN. CDR3 size: 16 residues. The covered CDR3 bases are TGTGCCAGCAGTGATGAACAGGGGAGAGACTATGCT. Translated: CASSDEQGRDYA. The whole CDR3 reads CASSDEQGRDYAEQFF.

This clone was observed a few times. Each gene name is a mouse one. The CDR3 goes on 4 residues after the read ends, and that part is filled in from the germline J gene. The rearrangement uses TRBV19 and TRBJ2-1, with 7 bases that match TRBD1. The CDR3 contains 14 residues. The trim removed 5 bases at V and 6 bases at J, leaving 8 bases unmatched. Germline V gene lookup returns CDR1 FNHDT and CDR2 SITEND (reference sequence). CDR3 DNA (partial): TGTGCCAGCAGCGACACGGGACAGTTTGCT. Translated: CASSDTGQFA. In full, the CDR3 reads CASSDTGQFAEQFF.

With respect to this clone: The listed genes are named as in mouse. The sequence runs out 4 residues before the end of the CDR3; the remainder is reconstructed from the germline J gene. The chain recombines TRBV13-3 with TRBJ2-5, with a possible D match to TRBD2 (8 bases). The CDR3 totals 16 residues. Germline assignment: CDR1 NNHDY and CDR2 SYVADS. The germline V and J ends were trimmed by 0 bases and 3 bases, with 14 bases remaining between them. Incomplete CDR3 DNA: TGTGCCAGCAGTGATGCAGGGGGGGCCGGGCAAGAC. Encoded protein: CASSDAGGAGQD. The full CDR3 protein reads CASSDAGGAGQDTQYF.

This clone was counted between two and nine times. The listed genes are named as in mouse. From the germline J gene comes the end of the CDR3, since the read stops 4 residues before it. This chain connects TRBV13-3 to TRBJ2-3; TRBD2 aligns across 7 bases. V shed 1 base, J shed 4 bases, and the junction held 3 bases outside the gene matches. The germline gives CDR1 NNHDY, CDR2 SYVADS. The CDR3 sequence is 14 residues long. The sequenced CDR3 bases are TGTGCCAGCAGTGATTTGGGGGGACCAGAA. The encoded protein is CASSDLGGPE. The whole CDR3 is CASSDLGGPETLYF.

Comments on this clone: TCRdb's protein does not match the DNA translation at residue 11; the protein provided is translated from the DNA. The germline and genes are mouse ones. With the read ending 3 residues before the CDR3 end, the germline J gene is used to fill in that end. V gene TRBV1 combines with J gene TRBJ1-6; no firm D call. TRBJ1-6 qualifies as an ORF whose function is uncertain. In germline, CDR1 is NSQYPW, CDR2 LRSPGD (reference sequence). V was cut by 3 bases and J by 5 bases, with 8 bases left in between. The CDR3 loop spans 14 amino acids. The CDR3 here is CTCSAVSDNSPLYF. The covered CDR3 bases are TGCACCTGCAGTGCTGTATCAGATAATTCGCCC.

This clone turned up a few times. The genes and germline here are from mouse. The CDR3 goes on 4 residues after the read ends, and that part is filled in from the germline J gene. V gene TRBV13-3 combines with J gene TRBJ1-1; perhaps TRBD1 as D (6 bases). V was shortened by 1 base and J by 3 bases, with 13 bases between the two germline ends. This CDR3 comprises 15 residues. Germline values: CDR1 NNHDY, CDR2 SYVADS. This CDR3 is CASSDRGAGDTEVFF. The CDR3 bases that were read are TGTGCCAGCAGTGATCGGGGGGCGGGAGACACA.

This clone came up a few times. Gene names are mouse gene names. The read terminates 4 residues before the CDR3 end, so the remaining end is supplied by the germline J gene. The chain uses TRBV19 and TRBJ2-7; 9 bases match TRBD2. The junction had 5 bases not matched to a gene; V was cut back by 1 base and J by 0 bases. The CDR3 consists of 16 residues. Germline CDR1 and CDR2: FNHDT and SITEND (reference sequence). The sequenced CDR3 bases are TGTGCCAGCAGTATAAACTGGGGGGACAGCTCCTAT. It yields the protein CASSINWGDSSY. The entire CDR3 is CASSINWGDSSYEQYF.

A note on this clone: These gene names are mouse names. The sequenced CDR3 bases are TGTGCCAGCAGTGGGGGACAGGAGAACGAA. Translating gives CASSGGQENE. The CDR3, in full, reads CASSGGQENERLFF. V and J are TRBV13-3 and TRBJ1-4; 8 bases match TRBD1. The read terminates 4 residues ahead of where the CDR3 ends, so the germline J gene completes it. The CDR3 spans 14 residues. Looked up from germline, CDR1 is NNHDY and CDR2 is SYVADS. Trimming removed 3 bases from V and 5 bases from J; junction bases left unmatched: 3.

Points on this clone: Gene names are the mouse ones. From the germline J gene comes the end of the CDR3, since the read stops 4 residues before it. The chain links TRBV17 to TRBJ2-1; 7 bases match TRBD1. Germline V gene lookup returns CDR1 MNHDT and CDR2 YYDKIL. This CDR3 has 12 residues. The junction had 2 bases not matched to a gene; V was cut back by 7 bases and J by 5 bases. CDR3 residues: CASNTGDAEQFF. The CDR3 bases that were read are TGTGCTAGCAACACAGGGGATGCT.

The sample holds a few counts of this clone. Mouse gene names and germline throughout. Coverage ceases 4 residues before the CDR3 finishes, and the germline J gene fills in the end. The rearrangement links TRBV13-3 to TRBJ2-7; 10 positions agree with TRBD2. Germline V gene sequence: CDR1 NNHDY, CDR2 SYVADS. CDR3 length: 13 amino acids. The sequenced part of the CDR3 DNA is TGTGCCAGCGTGGGACTGGGGAGATAT. Translating gives CASVGLGRY. The entire CDR3 protein is CASVGLGRYEQYF.

Concerning this clone: Germline and genes: mouse. The CDR3 end lies 4 residues beyond the end of the read and is filled in from the germline J gene. This rearrangement joins TRBV13-1 to TRBJ2-5, with a possible D match to TRBD2 (6 bases). V shed 2 bases and J shed 2 bases, with 9 bases lying between them. CDR1 is NSHNY, CDR2 SYGAGN, per germline. CDR3 length: 14 amino acids. CDR3 region: CASSEWGIQDTQYF. The part of the CDR3 DNA that was read is TGTGCCAGCAGTGAATGGGGGATCCAAGAC.